The 11 T cell receptor beta chains listed next were all sequenced from one sample in a study of T cells after yellow fever vaccination. TCRdb processed the 5' RACE reads anew with MiXCR; each CDR3 protein has one entry. Altogether some 300,000 distinct CDR3 sequences are present, 8.1% being singletons, with the ten largest covering approximately 18%. Sequencing was performed on PBMCs, taken 35 to 50 days after the first yellow fever vaccination. Source of these receptors: a man aged 18 to 29 who received the YFV17D yellow fever vaccine.

The chain employs TRBV5-6 and TRBJ1-4; D ambiguous. The CDR3 has 12 residues. Germline V gene lookup returns CDR1 SGHDT and CDR2 YYEEEE. Trimming took off 4 bases at V and 13 bases at J, with 14 bases between the two ends. This CDR3 is CASSGQTGRLFF. In DNA, the CDR3 is TGTGCCAGCAGCGGTCAAACGGGAAGACTGTTTTTT.

The gene calls are TRBV24-1 and TRBJ1-1; 7 nucleotides match TRBD1. In germline, CDR1 is KGHDR, CDR2 SFDVKD. There are 14 residues in the CDR3. V shed 7 bases and J 2 bases; nucleotides not matched to a gene: 6. CDR3 DNA: TGTGCCACCAGCCGGGACAGCCAAAACACTGAAGCTTTCTTT. Amino acids: CATSRDSQNTEAFF.

The chain employs TRBV4-2 and TRBJ2-1; D unclear. Germline assignment: CDR1 LGHNA and CDR2 YNFKEQ. Between the trimmed V and J ends, which lost 4 bases and 2 bases, there was a span of 18 bases. This CDR3 has 17 residues. For the CDR3, the DNA is TGTGCCAGCAGCCCTCGGTTGGGCAGCTACACCTACAATGAGCAGTTCTTC. This codes for CASSPRLGSYTYNEQFF.

A note on this clonotype: One end of the junction fails to match germline, which may point to a read error. The chain recombines TRBV7-7 with TRBJ2-2; D may be TRBD1 (6 bases). CDR3 length: 18 amino acids. From germline, CDR1 is SSHAT and CDR2 FNYEAQ (reference sequence). CDR3 region: CASSWVPFGQKNTGELFF. CDR3 coding DNA: TGTGCTAGCAGCTGGGTACCGTTCGGACAGAAAAACACCGGGGAGCTGTTTTTT.

This clonotype was detected many times. This rearrangement joins TRBV5-1 to TRBJ2-7, with unresolved D. This CDR3 has 13 residues. The germline gives CDR1 SGHRS, CDR2 YFSETQ. V lost 0 bases to trimming and J lost 7 bases, with 11 bases between them. CDR3 protein: CASSLAGTPEQYF. CDR3 nucleotides: TGCGCCAGCAGCTTGGCCGGCACTCCTGAGCAGTACTTC.

This clonotype was seen at least ten times. This rearrangement joins TRBV6-5 to TRBJ2-3, with D tentatively TRBD2 (6 bases). Trimming shortened V by 4 bases and J by 9 bases, and 11 bases separated the two germline ends. This CDR3 has 12 residues. Germline V gene data show CDR1 as MNHEY and CDR2 as SVGAGI. CDR3 bases: TGTGCCAGCAGTTCGACTAGTAGGACGCAGTATTTT. Translating it yields CASSSTSRTQYF.

This chain links TRBV7-8 with TRBJ1-4, with 7 bases identical to TRBD1. The V segment lost 1 base and the J segment 0 bases; nucleotides outside the gene matches: 5. Germline CDR1 is SGHVS and CDR2 is FQNEAQ. The CDR3 spans 17 residues. CDR3 nucleotides: TGTGCCAGCAGCTTAGGGGACAGATTAGCAACTAATGAAAAACTGTTTTTT. Protein sequence: CASSLGDRLATNEKLFF. Looking up the rest from reference TRBV7-8 and TRBJ1-4 gives the full variable domain: GAGVSQSPRYKVAKRGQDVALRCDPISGHVSLFWYQQALGQGPEFLTYFQNEAQLDKSGLPSDRFFAERPEGSVSTLKIQRTQQEDSAVYLCASSLGDRLATNEKLFFGSGTQLSVL.

This clonotype was seen only a few times. The rearrangement links TRBV29-1 to TRBJ2-3; perhaps TRBD2 as D (5 bases). The germline V gene has CDR1 SQVTM and CDR2 ANQGSEA. V lost 1 base and J lost 2, with 10 bases in between. The CDR3 has 14 residues. CDR3 amino acids: CSVEVPGNTDTQYF. The CDR3 bases are TGCAGCGTTGAAGTGCCCGGGAACACAGATACGCAGTATTTT.

This clonotype turned up a few times. The V gene is TRBV20-1, the J gene TRBJ1-1; D is undetermined. V was pared by 3 bases and J by 3 bases, with 14 bases between. There are 14 residues in the CDR3. Germline lookup yields CDR1 DFQATT and CDR2 SNEGSKA (reference sequence). CDR3 in DNA: TGCAGTGCTAGGGTTGGACCTACTCACACTGAAGCTTTCTTT. As protein: CSARVGPTHTEAFF.

This chain links TRBV29-1 with TRBJ2-1; no reliable D call. Germline lookup yields CDR1 SQVTM and CDR2 ANQGSEA. The CDR3 is made up of 13 amino acids. V was trimmed by 5 bases and J by 4 bases, leaving 12 bases between them. CDR3 DNA sequence: TGCAGCGTTTTCTGTAGTAAATACAATGAGCAGTTCTTC. As protein: CSVFCSKYNEQFF.

The genes are TRBV7-2 and TRBJ2-1; D may be TRBD1 (6 bases). The germline V gene encodes CDR1 SGHTA and CDR2 FQGNSA. The ends were cut back, 5 bases at V and 6 bases at J, with 14 bases in the middle. There are 14 residues in the CDR3. CDR3 bases: TGTGCCAGCAGCACAGGGTTCCCTGGCAATGAGCAGTTCTTC. It translates to CASSTGFPGNEQFF.